These 18 T cell receptor beta chains came from one sample sequenced in a study of blood T cells in healthy people across ages. The use of a sample-barcoded 5' primer and a J-beta primer mix characterized a second PCR of roughly 7 to 12 cycles. TCRdb re-called the 5' RACE reads with MiXCR, one entry per CDR3 protein. The sample consists of 1.5 million to 2 million distinct CDR3 sequences, roughly a third of them appearing once. The material sequenced was blood. Every receptor here comes from a woman in her twenties or thirties in good health.

This clonotype turned up a few times. This sequence joins TRBV20-1 and TRBJ2-3; 12 bases are a match to TRBD1. V shed 8 bases and J 5 bases; nucleotides not matched to a gene: 8. Germline lookup yields CDR1 DFQATT and CDR2 SNEGSKA (reference sequence). The CDR3 is 14 amino acids. DNA for the CDR3: TGCAGTTTAGCCGGGACAGGGGGCGAAGATACGCAGTATTTT. Translated, it gives CSLAGTGGEDTQYF.

This clonotype occurred a few times. The rearrangement links TRBV20-1 to TRBJ2-7, with 8 bases lining up with TRBD2. There are 14 residues in the CDR3. In germline, CDR1 is DFQATT, CDR2 SNEGSKA (reference sequence). With V trimmed by 6 bases and J by 4 bases, 11 bases remained unmatched. CDR3 loop: CSAPGREDSYEQYF. In DNA form, the CDR3 reads TGCAGTGCGCCAGGGCGGGAGGACTCTTACGAGCAGTACTTC.

This clonotype was seen a handful of times. This chain connects TRBV5-1 to TRBJ2-7; a possible D gene is TRBD2 (7 bases). This CDR3 has 14 residues. The V end was cut by 4 bases, the J end by 6 bases, with 17 bases between. Germline V CDR1 and CDR2: SGHRS, YFSETQ. The CDR3 protein is CASSPQGTGGEQYF. The DNA for the CDR3 is TGCGCCAGCAGCCCGCAGGGGACGGGGGGCGAGCAGTACTTC.

This clonotype was found a few times. The V and J genes are TRBV21-1 and TRBJ2-5; the D segment call TRBD1 is taken from the table without a DNA check. TRBV21-1 is a pseudogene segment. This CDR3 comprises 14 residues. The DNA for the CDR3 is TGTGCCAGCAGGGGGACCCTTGGGCAAGAGACCCAGTACTTC. This gives the protein CASRGTLGQETQYF.

V usage is TRBV11-2 and J usage is TRBJ2-7; D perhaps matches TRBD2 (6 bases). The end of the DNA fits TRBJ2-5 better, so the J call may be wrong. Germline V gene lookup returns CDR1 SGHAT and CDR2 FQNNGV. The CDR3 contains 15 residues. The CDR3 protein is CASRDLGRNPETQYF. In DNA form, the CDR3 reads TGTGCCAGCAGGGACTTAGGGAGGAATCCGGAGACCCAGTACTTC.

This clonotype appeared a few times. The genes are TRBV28 and TRBJ2-7, with D perhaps matching TRBD1 (6 bases). The CDR3 loop spans 14 amino acids. CDR1 MDHEN and CDR2 SYDVKM come from the germline V gene. Trimming shortened V by 7 bases and J by 0 bases, and 13 bases separated the two germline ends. The CDR3 DNA sequence: TGTGCCAGCAACAAGCAGGGGTACTCCTACGAGCAGTACTTC. Its translation: CASNKQGYSYEQYF.

This clonotype was found a few times. The chain joins TRBV15 to TRBJ2-5, with TRBD2 matching over 10 bases. Germline values: CDR1 LNHNV, CDR2 YYDKDF (reference sequence). CDR3 size: 17 residues. The J segment lost 2 bases and the V segment lost 1 base, leaving 7 bases of the junction unmatched. CDR3 coding DNA: TGTGCCACCAGCAGAGCCCTTAGCGGGAGGAGACAAGAGACCCAGTACTTC. Translated: CATSRALSGRRQETQYF.

The gene calls are TRBV27 and TRBJ2-7; no clear D. Germline V gene lookup returns CDR1 MNHEY and CDR2 SMNVEV (reference sequence). CDR3 length: 14 residues. Trimming shortened V by 3 bases and J by 0 bases, and 9 bases separated the two germline ends. DNA of the CDR3: TGTGCCAGCAGTTTTAAGCCCCACTCCTACGAGCAGTACTTC. Its protein is CASSFKPHSYEQYF.

Only a few counts were recorded for this clonotype. This chain uses TRBV29-1 with TRBJ1-5, with TRBD1 as a possible D gene (6 bases). The V end lost 4 bases, the J end lost 1 base, and 8 bases lay between the germline ends. This CDR3 has 13 amino acids. Germline loops: CDR1 SQVTM, CDR2 ANQGSEA. CDR3 sequence reads: CSVGTVSNQPQHF. Written as DNA, the CDR3 is TGCAGCGTTGGGACAGTAAGCAATCAGCCCCAGCATTTT.

The V and J genes are TRBV5-1 and TRBJ2-7; D possibly corresponds to TRBD2 (7 bases). The V gene's germline CDR1 is SGHRS and CDR2 YFSETQ. V dropped 0 bases and J dropped 3 bases, with 13 bases sitting between them. This CDR3 contains 15 residues. The CDR3 protein is CASSLVGGAGYEQYF. The CDR3 bases are TGCGCCAGCAGCTTGGTTGGGGGGGCTGGCTACGAGCAGTACTTC.

The chain links TRBV27 to TRBJ2-1; 9 bases are a match to TRBD2. Germline V gene data show CDR1 as MNHEY and CDR2 as SMNVEV (reference sequence). With 8 bases clipped from V and 9 bases from J, the junction kept 8 bases outside the gene matches. This CDR3 has 13 residues. The DNA of the CDR3 is TGTGCCAGCCGATGGACTAGCGAGGGTGAGCAGTTCTTC. Its translation: CASRWTSEGEQFF.

This clonotype occurred a few times. The V call is TRBV6-5, the J call TRBJ1-2; D is perhaps TRBD1 (6 bases). Deletions cut 6 bases from V and 4 bases from J, with 18 bases between. From germline, CDR1 is MNHEY and CDR2 SVGAGI. CDR3 length: 15 residues. The CDR3 here is CASRFPHGQSYGYTF. The CDR3 nucleotides are TGTGCCAGCAGATTCCCCCATGGACAGAGCTATGGCTACACCTTC.

Comment on this clonotype: The junction shows a germline mismatch at one end, possibly a read error. J is TRBJ2-1 and V is TRBV7-9; D is unclear. Germline CDR1 SEHNR, CDR2 FQNEAQ (reference sequence). The CDR3 spans 11 residues. The CDR3 DNA is TGTGCCGGCAGCCCGGCGGATGAGCAGTTCTTC. As protein: CAGSPADEQFF.

V gene TRBV5-1 combines with J gene TRBJ1-6; D remains ambiguous. Germline-derived CDR1 and CDR2 are SGHRS and YFSETQ. This CDR3 is 13 amino acids long. The germline V and J ends were trimmed by 1 base and 8 bases, with 7 bases remaining between them. CDR3 protein: CASSLQRDSPLHF. In DNA form, the CDR3 reads TGCGCCAGCAGCTTGCAACGGGATTCACCCCTCCACTTT.

Only a few counts were recorded for this clonotype. The chain joins TRBV4-1 to TRBJ2-7; TRBD1 matches 7 bases. The CDR3 runs 16 residues. Germline V CDR1 and CDR2: MGHRA, YSYEKL. The V gene end was trimmed by 2 bases and the J gene end by 2 bases; junction bases not matched to a gene: 9. The CDR3: CASSQNPHRGPYEQYF. CDR3 coding DNA: TGCGCCAGCAGCCAAAACCCGCACAGGGGCCCCTACGAGCAGTACTTC.

A word on this clonotype: A read error may produce the germline difference seen at one junction end. V usage is TRBV20-1 and J usage is TRBJ2-3, with 13 bases aligning to TRBD2. This CDR3 has 17 residues. CDR1 is DFQATT and CDR2 is SNEGSKA in the germline V gene (reference sequence). The DNA of the CDR3 is TGCAGTGCAAAACGACTAGCGGGAGGCACTAGCACAGGTACGCAGTATTTT. Amino acids: CSAKRLAGGTSTGTQYF.

As to this clonotype: A much larger clonotype is one base distant, so this may be a read error. The chain joins TRBV4-1 to TRBJ2-5; maybe TRBD2 (6 bases). There are 13 residues in the CDR3. The germline gives CDR1 MGHRA, CDR2 YSYEKL. CDR3 sequence reads: CASNQDWGVTQYF. In DNA form, the CDR3 reads TGCGCCAGCAACCAAGATTGGGGGGTTACCCAGTACTTC.

This clonotype turned up a few times. V gene TRBV6-6 combines with J gene TRBJ2-7; tentative D call: TRBD1 (5 bases). V dropped 5 bases and J dropped 2 bases, with 10 bases sitting between them. Germline loops: CDR1 MNHNY, CDR2 SVGAGI (reference sequence). The CDR3 is made up of 13 amino acids. The CDR3 sequence is CASSRQFAYEQYF. Written as DNA, the CDR3 is TGTGCCAGCAGTCGACAGTTTGCCTACGAGCAGTACTTC.